Below, 30 T cell receptor beta chains from the same sample are listed, as sequenced in a study of lymphopenia after photon versus proton radiotherapy. Using immunoSEQ multiplex PCR, the repertoire was profiled, and TCRdb retains in-frame clones only, with some absent. The table lists roughly 7,300 clones, about 92% of them singletons, with 1.5% to 2% in the top ten. Source: peripheral blood, taken from a patient treated with photon-based radiotherapy. All receptors come from a woman aged 50 to 60 with cholangiocarcinoma.

This chain joins TRBV6-6 and TRBJ2-7; D uncertain. The CDR3 sequence is 11 residues long. Between the trimmed V and J ends, which lost 4 bases and 7 bases, there was a span of 8 bases. Germline CDR1 reads MNHNY; CDR2 reads SVGAGI (reference sequence). CDR3 DNA sequence: TGTGCCAGCAGTTCAAATACTGAGCAGTACTTC. It encodes CASSSNTEQYF.

This chain uses TRBV5-8 with TRBJ2-7; D may be TRBD1 (6 bases). Germline V gene data show CDR1 as SGHTS and CDR2 as YDEGEE. The V end was cut by 0 bases, the J end by 0 bases, with 16 bases between. The CDR3 has 17 amino acids. The CDR3 coding sequence is TGTGCCAGCAGCTTGGTATGGGGACACGGAAGCTCCTACGAGCAGTACTTC. It encodes CASSLVWGHGSSYEQYF.

The DNA of the CDR3 is TGTGCCAGCAGTGGACTAGCGGGGGGGCAAGCCTACAATGAGCAGTTCTTC. This translates into CASSGLAGGQAYNEQFF. This chain joins TRBV6-1 and TRBJ2-1; 14 bases line up with TRBD2. The CDR3 is 17 amino acids. Germline V gene sequence: CDR1 MNHNS, CDR2 SASEGT. V was pared by 4 bases and J by 2 bases, with 4 bases of the junction left unmatched.

The rearrangement links TRBV7-2 to TRBJ1-1, with a weak D call TRBD1 (5 bases). V lost 0 bases and J 4 bases, leaving 21 bases between the germline ends. Looked up from germline, CDR1 is SGHTA and CDR2 is FQGNSA. This CDR3 spans 18 amino acids. The CDR3: CASSLALRRGLRATEAFF. CDR3 bases: TGTGCCAGCAGCTTAGCGCTAAGAAGGGGCCTACGAGCCACTGAAGCTTTCTTT.

The chain carries TRBV11-2 and TRBJ2-4; possibly TRBD1 or TRBD2 for D (5 bases each). The CDR3 consists of 15 residues. Trimming removed 3 bases at V and 0 bases at J, with 9 bases between. From germline, CDR1 is SGHAT and CDR2 FQNNGV. The CDR3 protein is CASSLGVLAKNIQYF. CDR3 bases: TGTGCCAGCAGCTTGGGGGTCTTAGCCAAAAACATTCAGTACTTC.

The chain carries TRBV14 and TRBJ2-7, with D uncertain. Trimming took off 1 base at V and 0 bases at J, with 16 bases between the two ends. Germline CDR1 and CDR2: SGHDN and FVKESK. This CDR3 is 17 amino acids long. CDR3 bases: TGTGCCAGCAGCCAAGGGTCACCGAAGGCAGCCTCCTACGAGCAGTACTTC. Amino acids: CASSQGSPKAASYEQYF.

This sequence joins TRBV4-3 and TRBJ1-5; perhaps TRBD1 as D (6 bases). This CDR3 is built from 16 residues. V was pared by 10 bases and J by 5 bases, with 24 bases between. CDR1 is LGHNA and CDR2 is YSLEER in the germline V gene. CDR3 residues: CATQPGEGVVHQPQHF. As DNA, the CDR3 is TGCGCCACTCAGCCCGGGGAGGGGGTAGTTCATCAGCCCCAGCATTTT.

V is TRBV2 and J is TRBJ1-2; the match to TRBD1 covers 7 bases. The CDR3 totals 14 residues. Germline CDR1 and CDR2: SNHLY and FYNNEI. V lost 6 bases to trimming and J lost 3 bases; unmatched junction nucleotides: 7. CDR3: CASRARGQDYGYTF. DNA for the CDR3: TGTGCCAGCAGAGCAAGAGGACAGGACTATGGCTACACCTTC.

The chain couples TRBV2 to TRBJ1-3; D gene uncertain. V lost 6 bases, J lost 4 bases, and 10 bases lay in between. The CDR3 is 13 amino acids. CDR1 is SNHLY and CDR2 is FYNNEI in the germline V gene. Written as DNA, the CDR3 is TGTGCCAGCAGAGGACCCTCGGGAAACACCATATATTTT. Translation gives CASRGPSGNTIYF.

On this clone itself: Other DNA sequences in the same sample also yield this CDR3. The V gene is TRBV7-8, the J gene TRBJ1-3; D may be TRBD1 (5 bases). Between the trimmed V and J ends, which lost 1 base and 1 base, there was a span of 8 bases. There are 15 residues in the CDR3. Germline V gene data show CDR1 as SGHVS and CDR2 as FQNEAQ. CDR3 DNA sequence: TGTGCCAGCAGCTTAGTTCAGGGATCTGGAAACACCATATATTTT. It yields the protein CASSLVQGSGNTIYF.

The J gene is TRBJ1-2, the V gene TRBV6-5; no firm D call. The CDR3 extends over 14 amino acids. Germline V CDR1 and CDR2: MNHEY, SVGAGI. V was shortened by 4 bases and J by 4 bases, with 13 bases between the two germline ends. The CDR3 loop reads CASSSQMRGYGYTF. The CDR3 nucleotides read TGTGCCAGCAGTTCTCAAATGAGAGGCTATGGCTACACCTTC.

The chain has TRBV29-1 and TRBJ2-7, with TRBD1 identical over 8 bases. CDR1 is SQVTM and CDR2 is ANQGSEA in the germline V gene. After removal of 6 bases from V and 3 bases from J, the junction contained 4 bases not matched to a gene. The CDR3 runs to 12 residues. CDR3: CSVGTGFYEQYF. CDR3 DNA sequence: TGCAGCGTGGGGACAGGATTCTACGAGCAGTACTTC.

This clone was seen just once. J is TRBJ1-1 and V is TRBV16; D is unresolved. V gave up 2 bases and J gave up 2 bases, with 6 bases separating them. Germline V gene lookup returns CDR1 KGHSY and CDR2 FQNENV. The CDR3 covers 13 residues. CDR3 in DNA: TGTGCCAGCAGCCAAATTGGTAACACTGAAGCTTTCTTT. It is translated as CASSQIGNTEAFF.

This clone showed up just once. The V and J genes are TRBV27 and TRBJ2-3, with D maybe TRBD2 (5 bases). Trimming removed 8 bases at V and 7 bases at J, with 19 bases between. The CDR3 has 14 residues. The germline CDR1 and CDR2 sequences are MNHEY and SMNVEV (reference sequence). The CDR3 coding sequence is TGTGCCAGCCGCCCTCATCCCGGGAAAAATACGCAGTATTTT. Translated, it gives CASRPHPGKNTQYF.

The V call is TRBV7-2, the J call TRBJ2-1; 8 nucleotides agree with TRBD2. The ends lost 4 bases at V and 6 bases at J; junction bases unmatched: 14. The CDR3 extends over 17 amino acids. Germline loops: CDR1 SGHTA, CDR2 FQGNSA. For the CDR3, the DNA is TGTGCCAGCAGCTCGAACCGGGGCGGGACTAGAGCCAATGAGCAGTTCTTC. It is translated as CASSSNRGGTRANEQFF.

As for this clone: In the same sample, other DNA sequences code for this CDR3. The rearrangement joins TRBV20-1 to TRBJ1-2; D is perhaps TRBD1 (6 bases). Trimming left V 5 bases short and J 8 bases short, with 12 bases between. The CDR3 runs to 11 residues. The germline CDR1 and CDR2 sequences are DFQATT and SNEGSKA (reference sequence). CDR3 in DNA: TGCAGTGCTTGGGGAGGGGGGGGCTACACCTTC. Its translation is CSAWGGGGYTF.

This clone was observed a single time. This rearrangement joins TRBV7-9 to TRBJ2-5; no clear D gene. The CDR3 runs 15 residues. V was trimmed by 1 base and J by 1 base, leaving 10 bases between them. The germline V gene encodes CDR1 SEHNR and CDR2 FQNEAQ (reference sequence). CDR3 residues: CASSLGQGPQETQYF. CDR3 bases: TGTGCCAGCAGCTTAGGTCAAGGACCCCAAGAGACCCAGTACTTC.

V and J are TRBV6-6 and TRBJ2-7; 9 bases align to TRBD1. J was trimmed by 7 bases and V by 6 bases; bases with no gene match: 10. The CDR3 covers 14 residues. Germline CDR1 MNHNY, CDR2 SVGAGI (reference sequence). CDR3 loop: CASRSGTGPGEQYF. Here the CDR3 DNA reads TGTGCCAGCAGGTCCGGGACAGGGCCAGGGGAGCAGTACTTC.

The chain couples TRBV6-5 to TRBJ1-2, with 8 bases matching TRBD1. With V trimmed by 0 bases and J by 3 bases, 3 bases remained unmatched. In germline, CDR1 is MNHEY, CDR2 SVGAGI. This CDR3 is 15 amino acids long. The CDR3: CASSYSTGAYYGYTF. As DNA, the CDR3 is TGTGCCAGCAGTTACTCGACAGGGGCCTACTATGGCTACACCTTC.

The chain recombines TRBV9 with TRBJ1-1; no reliable D call. This CDR3 is built from 13 residues. Germline V gives CDR1 SGDLS, CDR2 YYNGEE. V was shortened by 3 bases and J by 1 base, with 7 bases between the two germline ends. CDR3 DNA sequence: TGTGCCAGCAGCGCCTCAGCGAACACTGAAGCTTTCTTT. Protein: CASSASANTEAFF. The complete variable domain, with remaining parts taken from reference TRBV9 and TRBJ1-1, reads DSGVTQTPKHLITATGQRVTLRCSPRSGDLSVYWYQQSLDQGLQFLIQYYNGEERAKGNILERFSAQQFPDLHSELNLSSLELGDSALYFCASSASANTEAFFGQGTRLTVV.

The chain is built from TRBV19 and TRBJ2-3, with D possibly TRBD1 on 5 matching bases. CDR3 size: 12 residues. Per the germline V gene, CDR1 is LNHDA and CDR2 is SQIVND (reference sequence). Trimming took off 7 bases at V and 0 bases at J, with 5 bases between the two ends. CDR3 in DNA: TGTGCCAGTAAGGGGAGCACAGATACGCAGTATTTT. It specifies CASKGSTDTQYF. The variable domain in full, with the rest retrieved from reference TRBV19 and TRBJ2-3, is DGGITQSPKYLFRKEGQNVTLSCEQNLNHDAMYWYRQDPGQGLRLIYYSQIVNDFQKGDIAEGYSVSREKKESFPLTVTSAQKNPTAFYLCASKGSTDTQYFGPGTRLTVL.

The chain has TRBV7-8 and TRBJ1-1; 12 bases fit TRBD1. The CDR3 is 16 residues long. The J segment lost 0 bases and the V segment lost 7 bases, leaving 6 bases of the junction unmatched. CDR1 is SGHVS, CDR2 FQNEAQ, per germline. CDR3 nucleotide sequence: TGTGCCAGCACTAGGGACAGGGGGCAAATGAACACTGAAGCTTTCTTT. This codes for CASTRDRGQMNTEAFF. The variable domain in full, with the rest retrieved from reference TRBV7-8 and TRBJ1-1, is GAGVSQSPRYKVAKRGQDVALRCDPISGHVSLFWYQQALGQGPEFLTYFQNEAQLDKSGLPSDRFFAERPEGSVSTLKIQRTQQEDSAVYLCASTRDRGQMNTEAFFGQGTRLTVV.

CDR3 loop: CASSEARGNTIYF. CDR3 coding DNA: TGTGCCAGCAGTGAAGCGCGGGGAAACACCATATATTTT. V and J are TRBV2 and TRBJ1-3, with D unclear. Deletions cut 0 bases from V and 4 bases from J, with 4 bases between. CDR1 and CDR2 from the germline V gene are SNHLY and FYNNEI. The CDR3 is made up of 13 amino acids. Complete variable domain (other parts from reference TRBV2 and TRBJ1-3): EPEVTQTPSHQVTQMGQEVILRCVPISNHLYFYWYRQILGQKVEFLVSFYNNEISEKSEIFDDQFSVERPDGSNFTLKIRSTKLEDSAMYFCASSEARGNTIYFGEGSWLTVV.

The rearrangement joins TRBV7-9 to TRBJ2-1; no clear D. Looked up from germline, CDR1 is SEHNR and CDR2 is FQNEAQ (reference sequence). Trimming took off 5 bases at V and 3 bases at J, with 17 bases between the two ends. The CDR3 consists of 16 residues. CDR3 in DNA: TGTGCCAGCAGCGCCCCCCTTAAGACGTACTACAATGAGCAGTTCTTC. Its protein product is CASSAPLKTYYNEQFF.

This clone was recorded once. The chain carries TRBV27 and TRBJ1-1; D gene unclear. V was shortened by 5 bases and J by 11 bases, with 18 bases between the two germline ends. CDR1 MNHEY and CDR2 SMNVEV come from the germline V gene (reference sequence). The CDR3 runs to 13 residues. The CDR3 region has the DNA TGTGCCAGCAGTCGCGCAGCAGGCCTTGATGCTTTCTTT. Amino acid sequence: CASSRAAGLDAFF.

The V and J genes are TRBV6-6 and TRBJ1-6; D gene ambiguous. The V end was cut by 5 bases, the J end by 4 bases, with 9 bases between. Germline CDR1 is MNHNY and CDR2 is SVGAGI (reference sequence). This CDR3 is built from 14 residues. The CDR3 coding sequence is TGTGCCAGCAGTCCGGGTCCTTATAATTCACCCCTCCACTTT. Protein: CASSPGPYNSPLHF.

This clone has only one observation. V is TRBV5-1 and J is TRBJ2-5; TRBD1 matches 7 bases. The germline gives CDR1 SGHRS, CDR2 YFSETQ. This CDR3 comprises 16 residues. V shed 4 bases, J shed 1 base, and the junction held 10 bases outside the gene matches. The CDR3 loop is CASSPTGFFSQETQYF. CDR3 DNA: TGCGCCAGCAGCCCGACAGGGTTTTTTAGCCAAGAGACCCAGTACTTC.

CDR3 region: CAMAQGNEQYF. The CDR3 DNA follows: TGTGCCATGGCACAGGGAAACGAGCAGTACTTC. The chain joins TRBV10-3 to TRBJ2-7, with D possibly TRBD1 on 6 matching bases. This CDR3 has 11 amino acids. Per the germline V gene, CDR1 is ENHRY and CDR2 is SYGVKD. V dropped 9 bases and J dropped 5 bases, with 11 bases sitting between them.

For this clone: At one boundary the junction diverges from the germline segment, which might be a read error. The chain carries TRBV11-2 and TRBJ2-7; 9 nucleotides line up with TRBD1. The CDR3 is 14 amino acids. The germline V gene encodes CDR1 SGHAT and CDR2 FQNNGV. Here the CDR3 reads CASSSLQGAYGQYF. The CDR3 DNA reads as TGTGCCAGCAGCTCCCTACAGGGGGCGTACGGGCAGTACTTC.

The chain has TRBV6-1 and TRBJ2-7; D gene ambiguous. The CDR3 is 15 amino acids. Germline CDR1 reads MNHNS; CDR2 reads SASEGT. The V and J ends lost 5 bases and 2 bases respectively, with 16 bases between them. CDR3 DNA: TGTGCCAGCAGTACGAACAGAGGTAGTCCCTACGAGCAGTACTTC. Translated, it gives CASSTNRGSPYEQYF.